A few counts support the clone carrying this T cell receptor beta chain. Antigen unknown. This sample was taken from a study of CD8+ T cells in alopecia areata. The germline V gene encodes CDR1 LNHDA and CDR2 SQIVND (reference sequence). This CDR3 is 14 amino acids long. V lost 4 bases to trimming and J lost 7 bases; unmatched junction nucleotides: 6. Treatment: oral pan-JAK inhibitor, 5-10 mg twice daily. Following extraction, RNA underwent reverse transcription to cDNA, which served as the sequencing template. Only in-frame clones appear in the TCRdb table, and some are missing; sequencing was by immunoSEQ multiplex PCR. The sample lists some 240,000 clones, about three fifths seen once, with around 1.4% in the top ten. Overall study findings and caveats: Tissue-resident alphabeta T cells belonging to normal skin likewise get sequenced within scalp specimens.

The source material was CD4+ T cells sorted from blood, sampled at week 4, from a patient treated with tofacitinib. The receptor was derived from a human donor with alopecia areata. The chain uses TRBV19 and TRBJ2-3; 9 nucleotides match TRBD2. The CDR3 coding sequence is TGTGCCAGTAGTACAGCGGGGGGCCCATATACGCAGTATTTT. This codes for CASSTAGGPYTQYF.